Shown below are 10 T cell receptor beta chains from a single sample sequenced in a study of OX40 agonist ivuxolimab in advanced cancers. Measured with immunoSEQ multiplex PCR; TCRdb has only the in-frame clones, and not every one. Of about 79,000 clones in the sample, around 85% were seen once. Sequencing was performed on CD4+ or CD8+ T cells sorted from blood, taken in a trial of the OX40 agonist ivuxolimab. Receptors originate from an adult with an advanced solid tumor such as melanoma, head and neck, liver or kidney cancer.

The J gene is TRBJ1-1, the V gene TRBV25-1; the D is unclear. V was trimmed by 4 bases and J by 7 bases, leaving 16 bases between them. Germline V gene lookup returns CDR1 MGHDK and CDR2 SYGVNS. This CDR3 is 14 amino acids long. The CDR3 DNA sequence: TGTGCCAGCAGTGGCGGTTCGACCTCCCTTGAAGCTTTCTTT. Protein product: CASSGGSTSLEAFF.

The rearrangement uses TRBV29-1 and TRBJ2-2; D may be TRBD2 (5 bases). V was shortened by 7 bases and J by 4 bases, with 13 bases between the two germline ends. The CDR3 covers 13 residues. Germline-derived CDR1 and CDR2 are SQVTM and ANQGSEA. In nucleotides, the CDR3 is TGCAGCGCCCGAGGGTTCGGCACCGGGGAGCTGTTTTTT. It encodes CSARGFGTGELFF.

CDR3 sequence (DNA): TGTGCCAGCAGGGGGACGCCCGCCTACGAGCAGTACTTC. Protein product: CASRGTPAYEQYF. The chain combines TRBV5-6 with TRBJ2-7; D may be TRBD1 or TRBD2 (5 bases each). In germline, CDR1 is SGHDT, CDR2 YYEEEE. The CDR3 runs to 13 residues. The V gene lost 5 bases and the J gene lost 2 bases, with 11 bases spanning the gap.

The gene calls are TRBV10-3 and TRBJ2-7; 7 bases match TRBD1. This CDR3 is 13 amino acids long. V lost 5 bases, J lost 5 bases, and 6 bases stayed unmatched. Germline V gene data show CDR1 as ENHRY and CDR2 as SYGVKD. The CDR3 bases are TGTGCCATCAGTCGAACAGGGGTCGACGAGCAGTACTTC. Translating it yields CAISRTGVDEQYF.

The V gene is TRBV10-3, the J gene TRBJ2-1; D tentatively reads TRBD1 or TRBD2 (5 bases each). The V gene's germline CDR1 is ENHRY and CDR2 SYGVKD. Between the trimmed V and J ends, which lost 6 bases and 0 bases, there was a span of 15 bases. CDR3 size: 16 residues. The CDR3 coding sequence is TGTGCCATCAGGATGGGACCCCAGGGCTCCTACAATGAGCAGTTCTTC. Translated: CAIRMGPQGSYNEQFF.

The genes are TRBV5-1 and TRBJ2-5; D is unresolved. The CDR3 has 13 residues. The V gene's germline CDR1 is SGHRS and CDR2 YFSETQ. Trimming took off 0 bases at V and 7 bases at J, with 10 bases between the two ends. The CDR3 is CASSLGGQRTQYF. DNA for the CDR3: TGCGCCAGCAGCTTGGGCGGCCAACGGACCCAGTACTTC.

CDR3 in DNA: TGTGCCAGCAGCAAGGGGGGGACTAGCGGGACCTTCGGCACAGATACGCAGTATTTT. Its translation is CASSKGGTSGTFGTDTQYF. This chain joins TRBV21-1 and TRBJ2-3; the table's TRBD2 call for D was not verified on the DNA. TRBV21-1 is recorded as a pseudogene. The CDR3 consists of 19 residues.

This clone has ten or more counts. This chain joins TRBV6-4 and TRBJ2-1; 11 positions agree with TRBD2. The CDR3 is 16 amino acids. Germline assignment: CDR1 MRHNA and CDR2 SNTAGT. V gave up 6 bases and J gave up 4 bases; unmatched junction bases: 8. The CDR3 sequence is CASSSLAGVGYNEQFF. The CDR3, as DNA: TGTGCCAGCAGCTCACTAGCGGGAGTGGGGTACAATGAGCAGTTCTTC.

The chain combines TRBV10-3 with TRBJ2-7; 11 nucleotides agree with TRBD1. Losses at the gene ends were 6 bases for V and 6 bases for J; bases not matched to a gene: 10. The CDR3 loop spans 15 amino acids. Germline CDR1 and CDR2: ENHRY and SYGVKD. The CDR3 bases are TGTGCCATCAGGGGGCCGGGACAGGGGGATTCCGAGCAGTACTTC. It is translated as CAIRGPGQGDSEQYF.

The J gene is TRBJ2-3, the V gene TRBV28; 7 bases are a match to TRBD2. V trimming: 5 bases; J trimming: 1 base; junction bases outside the gene matches: 6. Germline CDR1 reads MDHEN; CDR2 reads SYDVKM. The CDR3 loop spans 15 amino acids. The CDR3 here is CASSPLAGGTDTQYF. Here the CDR3 DNA reads TGTGCCAGCAGTCCCTTGGCGGGAGGCACAGATACGCAGTATTTT.